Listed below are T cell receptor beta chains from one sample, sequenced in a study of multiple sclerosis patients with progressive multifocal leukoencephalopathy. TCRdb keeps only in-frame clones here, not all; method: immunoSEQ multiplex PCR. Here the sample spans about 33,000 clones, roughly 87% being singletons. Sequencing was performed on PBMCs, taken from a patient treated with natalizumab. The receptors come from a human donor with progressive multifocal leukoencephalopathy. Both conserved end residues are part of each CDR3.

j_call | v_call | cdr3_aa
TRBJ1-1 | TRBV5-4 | CASKGPGGNMNTEAFF
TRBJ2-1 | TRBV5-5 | CASSPGVYNEQFF
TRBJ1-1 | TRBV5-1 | CASSPRTGGLGTEAFF
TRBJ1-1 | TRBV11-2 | CASSPALPGQGETEAFF
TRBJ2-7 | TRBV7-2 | CASSSGPGREQYF
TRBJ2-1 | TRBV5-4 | CASTMGMSYNEQFF
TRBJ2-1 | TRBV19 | CASSPSDHNEQFF
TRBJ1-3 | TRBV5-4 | CASSLEGLRGNTIYF
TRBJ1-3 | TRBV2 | CASSGGQGAIRSGNTIYF
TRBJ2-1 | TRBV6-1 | CAIIRNPFGSNEQFF
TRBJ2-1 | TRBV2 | CASSARRGAGPSYNEQFF